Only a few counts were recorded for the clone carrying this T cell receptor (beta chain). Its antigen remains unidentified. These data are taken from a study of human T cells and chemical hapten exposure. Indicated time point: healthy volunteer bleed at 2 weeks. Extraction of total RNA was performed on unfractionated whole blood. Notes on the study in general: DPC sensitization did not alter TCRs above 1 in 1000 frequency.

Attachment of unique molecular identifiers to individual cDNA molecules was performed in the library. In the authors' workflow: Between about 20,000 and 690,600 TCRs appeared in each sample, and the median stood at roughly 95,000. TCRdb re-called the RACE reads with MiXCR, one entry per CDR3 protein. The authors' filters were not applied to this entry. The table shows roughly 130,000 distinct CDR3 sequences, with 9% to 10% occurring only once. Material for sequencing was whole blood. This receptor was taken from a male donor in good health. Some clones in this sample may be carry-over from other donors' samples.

CDR3 amino acids: CASIPGQGQNEQFF. CDR3 sequence (DNA): TGTGCCAGCATTCCGGGACAGGGGCAAAATGAGCAGTTCTTC. The rearrangement uses TRBV2 and TRBJ2-1; 10 nucleotides match TRBD1. The V gene's germline CDR1 is SNHLY and CDR2 FYNNEI. The CDR3 has 14 amino acids. Unmatched junction bases numbered 7, after V lost 7 bases and J lost 7 bases.